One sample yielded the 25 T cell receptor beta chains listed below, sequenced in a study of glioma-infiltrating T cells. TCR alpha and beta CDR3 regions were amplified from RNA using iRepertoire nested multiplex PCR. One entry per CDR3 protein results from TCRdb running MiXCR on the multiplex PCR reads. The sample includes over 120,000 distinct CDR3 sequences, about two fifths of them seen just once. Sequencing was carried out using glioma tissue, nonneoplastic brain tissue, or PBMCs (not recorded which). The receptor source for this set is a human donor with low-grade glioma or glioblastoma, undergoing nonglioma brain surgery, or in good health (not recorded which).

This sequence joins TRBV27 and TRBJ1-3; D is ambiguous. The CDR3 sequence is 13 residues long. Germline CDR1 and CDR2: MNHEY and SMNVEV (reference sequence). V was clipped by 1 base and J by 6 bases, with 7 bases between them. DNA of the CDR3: TGTGCCAGCAGTTTATACATCGTAAACACCATATATTTT. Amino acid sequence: CASSLYIVNTIYF.

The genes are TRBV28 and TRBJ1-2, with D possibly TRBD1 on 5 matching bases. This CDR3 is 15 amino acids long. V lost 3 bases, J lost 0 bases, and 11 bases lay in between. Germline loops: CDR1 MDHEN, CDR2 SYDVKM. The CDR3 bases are TGTGCCAGCAGTTTGGGGCAACACCCTAACTATGGCTACACCTTC. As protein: CASSLGQHPNYGYTF.

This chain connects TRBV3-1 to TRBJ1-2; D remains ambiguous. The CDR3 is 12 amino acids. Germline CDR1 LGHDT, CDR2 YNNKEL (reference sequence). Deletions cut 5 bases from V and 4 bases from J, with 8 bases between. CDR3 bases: TGTGCCAGCAGCACCAGGCTCTATGGCTACACCTTC. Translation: CASSTRLYGYTF.

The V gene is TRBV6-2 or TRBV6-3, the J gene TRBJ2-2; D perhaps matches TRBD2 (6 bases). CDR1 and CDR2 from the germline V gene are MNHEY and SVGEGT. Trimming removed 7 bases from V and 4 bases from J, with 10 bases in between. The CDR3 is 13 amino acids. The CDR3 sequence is CASTDYSTGELFF. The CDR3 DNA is TGTGCCAGCACGGACTACAGCACCGGGGAGCTGTTTTTT.

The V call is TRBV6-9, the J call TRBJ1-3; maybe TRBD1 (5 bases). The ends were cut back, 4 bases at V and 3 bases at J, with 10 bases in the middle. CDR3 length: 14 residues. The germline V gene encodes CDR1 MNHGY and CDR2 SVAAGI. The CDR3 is CASSFQGDGNTIYF. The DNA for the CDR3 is TGTGCCAGCAGTTTCCAGGGAGATGGAAACACCATATATTTT.

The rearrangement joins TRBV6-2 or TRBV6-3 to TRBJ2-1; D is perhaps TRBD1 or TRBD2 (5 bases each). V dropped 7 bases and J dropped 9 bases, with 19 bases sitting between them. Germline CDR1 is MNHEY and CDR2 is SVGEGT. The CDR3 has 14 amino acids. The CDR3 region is CASTLGPLQSEQFF. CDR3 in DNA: TGTGCCAGCACCTTGGGACCGCTACAATCTGAGCAGTTCTTC.

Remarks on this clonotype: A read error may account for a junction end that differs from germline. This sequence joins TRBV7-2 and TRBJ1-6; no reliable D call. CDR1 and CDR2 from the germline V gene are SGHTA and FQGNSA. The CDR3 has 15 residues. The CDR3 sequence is CARSLQISGNSPLHF. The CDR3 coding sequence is TGTGCCCGCAGTCTCCAGATAAGTGGCAATTCACCCCTCCACTTT.

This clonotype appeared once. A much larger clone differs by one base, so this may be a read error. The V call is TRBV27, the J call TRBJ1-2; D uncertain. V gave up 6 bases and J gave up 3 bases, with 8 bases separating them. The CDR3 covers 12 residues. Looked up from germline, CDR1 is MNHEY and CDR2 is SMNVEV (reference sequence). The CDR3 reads CASRSRDYGYTF. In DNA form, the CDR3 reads TGTGCCAGCAGAAGCCGGGACTATGGCTACACCTTC.

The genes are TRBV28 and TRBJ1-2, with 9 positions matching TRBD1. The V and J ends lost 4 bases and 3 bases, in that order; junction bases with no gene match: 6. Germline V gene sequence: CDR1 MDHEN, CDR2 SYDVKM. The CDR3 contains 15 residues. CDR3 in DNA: TGTGCCAGCAGTTCCACAGGGGGCGTTGACTATGGCTACACCTTC. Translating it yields CASSSTGGVDYGYTF.

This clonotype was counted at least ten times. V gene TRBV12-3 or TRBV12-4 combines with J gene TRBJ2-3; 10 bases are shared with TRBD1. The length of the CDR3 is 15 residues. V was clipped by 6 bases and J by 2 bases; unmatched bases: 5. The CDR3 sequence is CASSRGQGHTDTQYF. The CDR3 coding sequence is TGTGCCAGCAGCCGGGGACAGGGGCACACAGATACGCAGTATTTT.

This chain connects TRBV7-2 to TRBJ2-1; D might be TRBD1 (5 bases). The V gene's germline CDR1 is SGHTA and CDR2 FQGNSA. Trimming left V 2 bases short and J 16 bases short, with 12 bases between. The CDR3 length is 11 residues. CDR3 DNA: TGTGCCAGCAGCTTACCCCCAGGGTACTTCTTC. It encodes CASSLPPGYFF.

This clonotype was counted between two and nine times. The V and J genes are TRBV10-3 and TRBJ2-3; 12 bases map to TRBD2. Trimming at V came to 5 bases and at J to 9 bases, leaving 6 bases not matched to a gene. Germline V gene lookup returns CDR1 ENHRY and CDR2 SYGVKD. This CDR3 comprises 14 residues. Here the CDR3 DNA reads TGTGCCATCAGTCCTGGACTAGCGGGATTAACGCAGTATTTT. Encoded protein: CAISPGLAGLTQYF.

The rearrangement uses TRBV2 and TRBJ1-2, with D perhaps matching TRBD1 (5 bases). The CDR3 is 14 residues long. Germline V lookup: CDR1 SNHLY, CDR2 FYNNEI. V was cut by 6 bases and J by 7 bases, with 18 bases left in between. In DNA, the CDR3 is TGTGCCAGCAGCGCTCAAGGGGCGCCCCTTGGCTACACCTTC. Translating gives CASSAQGAPLGYTF.

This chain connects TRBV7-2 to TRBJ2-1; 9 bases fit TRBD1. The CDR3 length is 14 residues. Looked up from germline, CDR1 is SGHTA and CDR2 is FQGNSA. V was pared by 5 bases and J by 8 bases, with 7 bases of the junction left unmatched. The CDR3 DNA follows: TGTGCCAGCAGCAACCCGGGACAGGGCTATGAGCAGTTCTTC. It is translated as CASSNPGQGYEQFF.

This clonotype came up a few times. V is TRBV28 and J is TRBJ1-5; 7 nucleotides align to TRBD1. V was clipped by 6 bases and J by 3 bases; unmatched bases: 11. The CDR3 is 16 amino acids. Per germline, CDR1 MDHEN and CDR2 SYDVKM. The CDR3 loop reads CASRNIYRGDNQPQHF. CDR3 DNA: TGTGCCAGCAGGAATATATACAGGGGTGACAATCAGCCCCAGCATTTT. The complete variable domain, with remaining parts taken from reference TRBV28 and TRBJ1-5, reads DVKVTQSSRYLVKRTGEKVFLECVQDMDHENMFWYRQDPGLGLRLIYFSYDVKMKEKGDIPEGYSVSREKKERFSLILESASTNQTSMYLCASRNIYRGDNQPQHFGDGTRLSIL.

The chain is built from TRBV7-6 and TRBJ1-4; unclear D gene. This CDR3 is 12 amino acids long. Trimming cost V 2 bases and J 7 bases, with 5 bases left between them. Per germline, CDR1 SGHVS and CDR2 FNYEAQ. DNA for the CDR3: TGTGCCAGCAGCTTATCGTCTGAAAAACTGTTTTTT. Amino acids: CASSLSSEKLFF.

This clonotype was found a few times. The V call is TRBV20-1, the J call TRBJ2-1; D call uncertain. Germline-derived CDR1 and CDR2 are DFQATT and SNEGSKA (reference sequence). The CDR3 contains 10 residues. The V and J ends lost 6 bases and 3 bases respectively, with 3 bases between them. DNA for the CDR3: TGCAGTGCCTACTACAATGAGCAGTTCTTC. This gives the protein CSAYYNEQFF.

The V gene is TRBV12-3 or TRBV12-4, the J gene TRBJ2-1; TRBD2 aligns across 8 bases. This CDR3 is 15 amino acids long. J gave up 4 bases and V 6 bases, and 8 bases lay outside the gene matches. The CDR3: CASSISGTGYNEQFF. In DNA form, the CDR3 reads TGTGCCAGCAGCATTAGCGGGACGGGTTACAATGAGCAGTTCTTC.

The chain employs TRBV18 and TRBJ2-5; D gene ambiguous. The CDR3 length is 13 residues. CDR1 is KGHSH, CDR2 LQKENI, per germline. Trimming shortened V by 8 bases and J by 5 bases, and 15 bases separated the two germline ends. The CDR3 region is CASANLQEETQYF. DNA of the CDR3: TGTGCCAGCGCCAACCTTCAGGAGGAGACCCAGTACTTC.

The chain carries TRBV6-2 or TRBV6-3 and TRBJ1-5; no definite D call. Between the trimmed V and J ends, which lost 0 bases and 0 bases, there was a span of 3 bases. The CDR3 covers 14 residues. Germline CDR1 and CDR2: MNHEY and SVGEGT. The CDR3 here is CASSYSNSNQPQHF. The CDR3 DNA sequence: TGTGCCAGCAGTTACTCAAATAGCAATCAGCCCCAGCATTTT.

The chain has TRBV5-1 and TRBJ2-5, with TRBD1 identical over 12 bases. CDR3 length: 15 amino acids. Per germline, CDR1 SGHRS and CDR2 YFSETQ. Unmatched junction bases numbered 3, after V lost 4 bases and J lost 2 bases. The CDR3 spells CASSTGQGAQETQYF. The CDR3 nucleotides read TGCGCCAGCAGCACGGGACAGGGGGCTCAAGAGACCCAGTACTTC.

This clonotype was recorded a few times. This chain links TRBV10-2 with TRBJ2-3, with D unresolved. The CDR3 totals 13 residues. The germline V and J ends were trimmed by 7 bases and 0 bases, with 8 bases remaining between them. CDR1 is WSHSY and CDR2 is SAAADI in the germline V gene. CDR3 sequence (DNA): TGCGCCAGCACCATCACTAGCACAGATACGCAGTATTTT. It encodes CASTITSTDTQYF.

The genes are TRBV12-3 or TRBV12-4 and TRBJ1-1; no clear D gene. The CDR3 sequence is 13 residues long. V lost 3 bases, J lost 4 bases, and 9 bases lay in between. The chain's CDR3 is CASSFLGSTEAFF. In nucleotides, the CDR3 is TGTGCCAGCAGTTTTCTGGGAAGCACTGAAGCTTTCTTT.

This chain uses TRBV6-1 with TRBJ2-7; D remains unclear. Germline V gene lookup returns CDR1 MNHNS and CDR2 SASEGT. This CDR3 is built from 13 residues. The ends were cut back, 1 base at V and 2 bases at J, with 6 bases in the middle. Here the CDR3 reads CASSEVTPYEQYF. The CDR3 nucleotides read TGTGCCAGCAGTGAAGTGACCCCCTACGAGCAGTACTTC.

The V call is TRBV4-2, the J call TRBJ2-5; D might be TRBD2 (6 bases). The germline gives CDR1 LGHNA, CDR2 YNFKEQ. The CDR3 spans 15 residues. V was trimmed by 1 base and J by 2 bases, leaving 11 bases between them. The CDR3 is CASSQGSSVQETQYF. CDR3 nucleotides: TGTGCCAGCAGCCAAGGGTCTAGCGTACAAGAGACCCAGTACTTC.